The clone carrying this TCR beta chain came up a few times. Its antigen is not known. The data belong to a study of T cells after yellow fever vaccination. About the research overall: Researchers used SMART-Seq v4 Ultra Low Input to prepare fractions that had low cell numbers.

TCR cDNA was made by 5'RACE template switching, adding a universal primer site and UMIs. TCRdb itself ran the 5' RACE reads through MiXCR, one entry per CDR3 protein. The table shows a few hundred thousand distinct CDR3 sequences, with under 25% occurring only once. Study results and limitations: Once the booster was given, most primary-vaccination clones reappeared, at approximately 97% for CD4 and 88% for CD8.

The CDR3 has 12 amino acids. Germline CDR1 is SNHLY and CDR2 is FYNNEI. V dropped 6 bases and J dropped 7; count of bases not matched to a gene: 3. This sequence was found in a man aged 25 to 40 who received the YFV17D yellow fever vaccine. This specimen consisted of PBMCs, obtained 15 days after the yellow fever booster vaccination. V usage is TRBV2 and J usage is TRBJ2-1, with 7 bases fitting TRBD1. In DNA form, the CDR3 reads TGTGCCAGCAGGGCACAGGGGAATGAGCAGTTCTTC. Its translation: CASRAQGNEQFF.